Given below is one TCR beta chain in context. The antigen remains unidentified. The data are from a study of blood T cells in healthy people across ages. Study-wide background: Per every two T cells, about one barcoded beta molecule was captured by template switching.

This CDR3 is built from 13 residues. V lost 6 bases and J lost 8, with 13 bases in between. Broader study findings: Samples with more naive T cells showed higher observed beta diversity.

Primers used in a second PCR of about 7 to 11 cycles were a sample-barcoded 5' primer and a J-beta primer mix. Tagging of each cDNA molecule was performed by a template-switch adaptor with 12 random nucleotides. TCRdb used MiXCR to reprocess the 5' RACE reads, holding one entry per CDR3 protein. The sample lists about 1 million distinct CDR3 sequences, around 25% occurring once. A further study also used this sample, focusing on T cells of mothers and their children. That report adds: Researchers report slightly higher, though non-significant, overlap in related mother-child pairs than in unrelated pairs.

The origin of this receptor is a girl aged 2 to 9 in good health. The J gene is TRBJ1-4, the V gene TRBV12-3 or TRBV12-4; maybe TRBD1 (5 bases). Sequencing was performed on blood. The CDR3 DNA follows: TGTGCCAGCAGAACCGGGGCCGTCGAAAAACTGTTTTTT. It encodes CASRTGAVEKLFF.